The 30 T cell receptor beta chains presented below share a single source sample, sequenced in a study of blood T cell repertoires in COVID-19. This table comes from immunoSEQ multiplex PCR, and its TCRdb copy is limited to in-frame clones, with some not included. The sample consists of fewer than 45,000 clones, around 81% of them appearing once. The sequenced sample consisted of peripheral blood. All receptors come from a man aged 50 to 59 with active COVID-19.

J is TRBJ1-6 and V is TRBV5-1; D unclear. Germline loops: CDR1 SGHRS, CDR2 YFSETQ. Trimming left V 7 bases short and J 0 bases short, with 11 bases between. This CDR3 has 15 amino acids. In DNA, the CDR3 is TGCGCCAGCCGAGACAAGAGCTCCTATAATTCACCCCTCCACTTT. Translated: CASRDKSSYNSPLHF.

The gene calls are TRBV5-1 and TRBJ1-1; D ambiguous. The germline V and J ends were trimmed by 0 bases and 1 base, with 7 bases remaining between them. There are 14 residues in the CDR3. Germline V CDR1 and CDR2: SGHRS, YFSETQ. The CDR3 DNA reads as TGCGCCAGCAGCTTGGGACTTTCGAACACTGAAGCTTTCTTT. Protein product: CASSLGLSNTEAFF. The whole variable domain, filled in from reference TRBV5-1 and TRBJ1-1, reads KAGVTQTPRYLIKTRGQQVTLSCSPISGHRSVSWYQQTPGQGLQFLFEYFSETQRNKGNFPGRFSGRQFSNSRSEMNVSTLELGDSALYLCASSLGLSNTEAFFGQGTRLTVV.

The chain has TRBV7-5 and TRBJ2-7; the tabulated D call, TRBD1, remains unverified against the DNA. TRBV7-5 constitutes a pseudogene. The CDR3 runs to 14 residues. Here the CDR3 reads CVRSLGGVDRGEYF. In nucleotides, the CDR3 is TGTGTCAGAAGCTTAGGTGGGGTGGACAGGGGGGAGTACTTC.

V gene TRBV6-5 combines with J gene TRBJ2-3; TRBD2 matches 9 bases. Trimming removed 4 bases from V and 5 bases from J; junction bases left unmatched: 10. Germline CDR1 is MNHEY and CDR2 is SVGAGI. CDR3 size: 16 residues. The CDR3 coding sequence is TGTGCCAGCAGTTTCGGTCCTAGCGGGGCCGGAGATACGCAGTATTTT. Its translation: CASSFGPSGAGDTQYF.

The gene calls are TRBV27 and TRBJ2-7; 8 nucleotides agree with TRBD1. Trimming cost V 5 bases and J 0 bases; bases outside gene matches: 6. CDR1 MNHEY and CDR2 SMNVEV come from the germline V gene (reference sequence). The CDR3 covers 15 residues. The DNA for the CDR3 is TGTGCCAGCAGTCGATGGACAGGGCCCTCCTACGAGCAGTACTTC. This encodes CASSRWTGPSYEQYF.

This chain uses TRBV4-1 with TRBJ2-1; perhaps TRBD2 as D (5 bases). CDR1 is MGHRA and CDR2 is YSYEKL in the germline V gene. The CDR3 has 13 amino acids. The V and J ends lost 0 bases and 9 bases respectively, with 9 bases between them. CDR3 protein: CASSQEPRGEQFF. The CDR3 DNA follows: TGCGCCAGCAGCCAAGAACCCCGGGGTGAGCAGTTCTTC.

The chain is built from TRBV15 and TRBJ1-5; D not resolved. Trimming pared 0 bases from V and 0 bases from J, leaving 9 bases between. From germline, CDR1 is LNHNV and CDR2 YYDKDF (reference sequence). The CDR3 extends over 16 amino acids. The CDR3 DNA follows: TGTGCCACCAGCAGAGATCAGGATTATAGCAATCAGCCCCAGCATTTT. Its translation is CATSRDQDYSNQPQHF.

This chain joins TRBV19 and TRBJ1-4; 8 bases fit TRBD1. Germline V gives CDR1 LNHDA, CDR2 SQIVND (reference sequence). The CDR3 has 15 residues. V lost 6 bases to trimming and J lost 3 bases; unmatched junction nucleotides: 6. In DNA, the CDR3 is TGTGCCAGTAGACCCACAGGGGGTGCTAATGAAAAACTGTTTTTT. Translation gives CASRPTGGANEKLFF.

CDR3 sequence: CAINLQGSYGYTF. CDR3 nucleotides: TGTGCCATCAATCTACAGGGATCCTATGGCTACACCTTC. The chain has TRBV6-5 and TRBJ1-2, with D possibly TRBD1 on 6 matching bases. Trimming removed 10 bases at V and 4 bases at J, with 16 bases between. Per the germline V gene, CDR1 is MNHEY and CDR2 is SVGAGI. The CDR3 totals 13 residues.

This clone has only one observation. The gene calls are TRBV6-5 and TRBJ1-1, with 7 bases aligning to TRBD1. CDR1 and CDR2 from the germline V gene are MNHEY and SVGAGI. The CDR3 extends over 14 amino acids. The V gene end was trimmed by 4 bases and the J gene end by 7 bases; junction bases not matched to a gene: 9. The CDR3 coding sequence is TGTGCCAGCAGTTCCGGACAGGATTTTGGTGAAGCTTTCTTT. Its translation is CASSSGQDFGEAFF.

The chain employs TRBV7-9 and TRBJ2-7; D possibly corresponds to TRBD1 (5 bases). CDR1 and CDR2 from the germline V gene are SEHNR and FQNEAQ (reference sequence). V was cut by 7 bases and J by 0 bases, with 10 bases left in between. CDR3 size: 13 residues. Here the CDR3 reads CASTSRDSYEQYF. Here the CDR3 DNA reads TGTGCCAGCACTTCCAGGGACTCCTACGAGCAGTACTTC.

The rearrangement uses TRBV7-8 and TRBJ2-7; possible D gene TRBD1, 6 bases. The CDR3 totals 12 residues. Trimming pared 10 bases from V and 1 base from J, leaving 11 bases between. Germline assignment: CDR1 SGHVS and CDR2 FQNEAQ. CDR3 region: CATLDSSYEQYF. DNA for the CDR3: TGTGCCACCTTGGACAGTTCCTACGAGCAGTACTTC.

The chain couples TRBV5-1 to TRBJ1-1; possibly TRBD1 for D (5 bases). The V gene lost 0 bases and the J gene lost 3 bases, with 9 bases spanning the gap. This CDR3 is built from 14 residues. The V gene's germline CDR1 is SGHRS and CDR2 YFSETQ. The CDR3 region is CASSLGQSDTEAFF. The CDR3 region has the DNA TGCGCCAGCAGCTTGGGACAGTCGGACACTGAAGCTTTCTTT.

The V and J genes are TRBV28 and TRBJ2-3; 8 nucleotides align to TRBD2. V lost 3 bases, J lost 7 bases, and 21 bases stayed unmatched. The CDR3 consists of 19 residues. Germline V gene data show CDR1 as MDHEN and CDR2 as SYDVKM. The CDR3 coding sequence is TGTGCCAGCAGTTTTAGAGCGGGGGTACAGGGAGGGCACCTAAATACGCAGTATTTT. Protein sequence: CASSFRAGVQGGHLNTQYF.

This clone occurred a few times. This CDR3 reads CASSSTGGGNTIYF. DNA for the CDR3: TGTGCCAGCAGTTCTACAGGGGGCGGAAACACCATATATTTT. J is TRBJ1-3 and V is TRBV28; 9 bases line up with TRBD1. Trimming took 4 bases from V and 4 from J; bases not matched to a gene: 2. Germline lookup yields CDR1 MDHEN and CDR2 SYDVKM. This CDR3 spans 14 amino acids.

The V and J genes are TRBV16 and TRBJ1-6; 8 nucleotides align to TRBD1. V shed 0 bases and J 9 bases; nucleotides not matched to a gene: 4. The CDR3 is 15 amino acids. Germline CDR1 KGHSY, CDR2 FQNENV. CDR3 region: CASSQSGQGISPLHF. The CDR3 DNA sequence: TGTGCCAGCAGCCAATCTGGACAGGGCATTTCACCCCTCCACTTT.

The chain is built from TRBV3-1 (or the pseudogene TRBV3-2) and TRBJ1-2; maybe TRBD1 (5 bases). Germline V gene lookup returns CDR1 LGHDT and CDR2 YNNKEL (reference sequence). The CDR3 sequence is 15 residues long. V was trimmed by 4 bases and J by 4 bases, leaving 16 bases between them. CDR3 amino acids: CASSPRMTEPYGYTF. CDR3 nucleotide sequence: TGTGCCAGCAGCCCGAGAATGACAGAACCCTATGGCTACACCTTC.

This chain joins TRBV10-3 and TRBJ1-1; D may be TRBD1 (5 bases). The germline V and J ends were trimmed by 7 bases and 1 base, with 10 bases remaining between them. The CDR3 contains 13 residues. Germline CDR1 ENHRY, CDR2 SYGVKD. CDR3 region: CAITSTGNTEAFF. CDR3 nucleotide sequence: TGTGCCATCACCAGTACAGGGAACACTGAAGCTTTCTTT.

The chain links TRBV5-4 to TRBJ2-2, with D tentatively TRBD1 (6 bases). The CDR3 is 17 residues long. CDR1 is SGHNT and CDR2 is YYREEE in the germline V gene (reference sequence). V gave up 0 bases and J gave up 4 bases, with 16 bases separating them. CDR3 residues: CASSLELRTDLTGELFF. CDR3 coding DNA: TGTGCCAGCAGCTTGGAACTTAGGACAGATCTCACCGGGGAGCTGTTTTTT. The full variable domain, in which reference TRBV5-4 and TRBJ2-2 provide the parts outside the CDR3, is ETGVTQSPTHLIKTRGQQVTLRCSSQSGHNTVSWYQQALGQGPQFIFQYYREEENGRGNFPPRFSGLQFPNYSSELNVNALELDDSALYLCASSLELRTDLTGELFFGEGSRLTVL.

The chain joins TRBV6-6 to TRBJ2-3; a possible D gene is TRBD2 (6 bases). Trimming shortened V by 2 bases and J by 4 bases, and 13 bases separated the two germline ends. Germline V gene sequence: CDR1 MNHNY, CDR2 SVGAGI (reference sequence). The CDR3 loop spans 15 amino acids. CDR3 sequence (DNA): TGTGCCAGCAGTTACGCGCAGGGAGGATCAGATACGCAGTATTTT. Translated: CASSYAQGGSDTQYF.

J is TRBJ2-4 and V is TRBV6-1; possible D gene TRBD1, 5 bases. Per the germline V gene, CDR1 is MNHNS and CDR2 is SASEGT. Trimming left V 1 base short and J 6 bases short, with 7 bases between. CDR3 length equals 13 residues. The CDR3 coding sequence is TGTGCCAGCAGTGAAGTTACAGGAAACATTCAGTACTTC. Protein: CASSEVTGNIQYF.

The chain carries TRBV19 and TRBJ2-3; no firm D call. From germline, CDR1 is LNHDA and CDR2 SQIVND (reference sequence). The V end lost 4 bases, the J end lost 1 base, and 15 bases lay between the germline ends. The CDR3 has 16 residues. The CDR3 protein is CASSTRVGLGTDTQYF. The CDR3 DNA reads TGTGCCAGTAGTACCCGGGTGGGTCTAGGCACAGATACGCAGTATTTT.

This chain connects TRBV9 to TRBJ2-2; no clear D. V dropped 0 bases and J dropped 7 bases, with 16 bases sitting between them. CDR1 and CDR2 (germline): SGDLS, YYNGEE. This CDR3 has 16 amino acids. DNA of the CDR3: TGTGCCAGCAGCGTAGGTACGGGTAGAAAGGTCGGGGAGCTGTTTTTT. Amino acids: CASSVGTGRKVGELFF. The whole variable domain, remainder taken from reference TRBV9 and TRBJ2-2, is DSGVTQTPKHLITATGQRVTLRCSPRSGDLSVYWYQQSLDQGLQFLIQYYNGEERAKGNILERFSAQQFPDLHSELNLSSLELGDSALYFCASSVGTGRKVGELFFGEGSRLTVL.

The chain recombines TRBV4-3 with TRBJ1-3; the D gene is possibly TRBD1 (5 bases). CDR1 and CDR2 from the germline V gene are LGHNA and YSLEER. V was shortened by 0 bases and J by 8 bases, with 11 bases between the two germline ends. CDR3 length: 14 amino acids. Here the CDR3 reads CASSQDRGRDTIYF. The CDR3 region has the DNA TGCGCCAGCAGCCAAGATAGGGGCAGGGACACCATATATTTT.

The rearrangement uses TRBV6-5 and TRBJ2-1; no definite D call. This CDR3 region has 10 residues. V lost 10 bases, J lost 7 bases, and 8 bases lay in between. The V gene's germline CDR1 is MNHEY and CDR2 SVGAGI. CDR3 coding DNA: TGTGCCACCGGGTGGAATGAGCAGTTCTTC. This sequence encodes CATGWNEQFF.

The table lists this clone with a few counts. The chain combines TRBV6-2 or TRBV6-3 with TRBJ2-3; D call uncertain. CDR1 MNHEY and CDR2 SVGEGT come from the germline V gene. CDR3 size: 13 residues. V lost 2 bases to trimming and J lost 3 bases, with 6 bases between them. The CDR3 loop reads CASSYHTTDTQYF. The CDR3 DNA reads TGTGCCAGCAGTTACCATACAACAGATACGCAGTATTTT.

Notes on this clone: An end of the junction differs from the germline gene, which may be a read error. The CDR3 region has the DNA TGTGCCAGCAGCGAAGGCTCTAGCGGGCCCTCCGGAGTGGACGAGCAGTACTTC. Protein sequence: CASSEGSSGPSGVDEQYF. The chain recombines TRBV2 with TRBJ2-7, with TRBD2 identical over 8 bases. There are 18 residues in the CDR3. Germline assignment: CDR1 SNHLY and CDR2 FYNNEI.

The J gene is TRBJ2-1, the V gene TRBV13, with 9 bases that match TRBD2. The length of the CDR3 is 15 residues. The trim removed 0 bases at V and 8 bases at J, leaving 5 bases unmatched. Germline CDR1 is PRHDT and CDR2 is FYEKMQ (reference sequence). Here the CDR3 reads CASSLGGLAGDEQFF. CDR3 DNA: TGTGCCAGCAGCTTAGGAGGATTAGCGGGAGATGAGCAGTTCTTC. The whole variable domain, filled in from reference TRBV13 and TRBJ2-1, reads AAGVIQSPRHLIKEKRETATLKCYPIPRHDTVYWYQQGPGQDPQFLISFYEKMQSDKGSIPDRFSAQQFSDYHSELNMSSLELGDSALYFCASSLGGLAGDEQFFGPGTRLTVL.

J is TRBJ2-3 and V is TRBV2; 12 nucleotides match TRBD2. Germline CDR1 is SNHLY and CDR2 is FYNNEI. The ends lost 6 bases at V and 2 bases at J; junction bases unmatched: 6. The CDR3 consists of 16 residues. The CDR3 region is CASSSGLAGNTDTQYF. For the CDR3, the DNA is TGTGCCAGCAGCTCCGGACTAGCGGGAAACACAGATACGCAGTATTTT.

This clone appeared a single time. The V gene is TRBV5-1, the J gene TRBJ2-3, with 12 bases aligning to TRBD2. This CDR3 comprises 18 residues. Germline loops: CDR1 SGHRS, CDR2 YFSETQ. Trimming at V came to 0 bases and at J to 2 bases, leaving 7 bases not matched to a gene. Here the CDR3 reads CASSLETSGGLNTDTQYF. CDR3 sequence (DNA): TGCGCCAGCAGCTTGGAAACTAGCGGGGGGCTCAACACAGATACGCAGTATTTT.